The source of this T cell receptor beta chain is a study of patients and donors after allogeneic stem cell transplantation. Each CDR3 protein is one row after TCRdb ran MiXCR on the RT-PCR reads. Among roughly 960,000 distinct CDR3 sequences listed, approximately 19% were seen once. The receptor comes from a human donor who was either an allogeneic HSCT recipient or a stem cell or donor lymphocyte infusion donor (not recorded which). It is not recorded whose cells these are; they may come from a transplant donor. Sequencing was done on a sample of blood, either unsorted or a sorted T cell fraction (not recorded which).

CDR3 sequence: CASSWDRDRLVEAFF. The CDR3 DNA reads TGCGCCAGCAGCTGGGACCGGGACAGGCTAGTTGAAGCTTTCTTT. This chain links TRBV5-1 with TRBJ1-1, with TRBD1 identical over 8 bases. From germline, CDR1 is SGHRS and CDR2 YFSETQ. The V segment lost 3 bases and the J segment 7 bases; nucleotides outside the gene matches: 11. This CDR3 region has 15 residues.